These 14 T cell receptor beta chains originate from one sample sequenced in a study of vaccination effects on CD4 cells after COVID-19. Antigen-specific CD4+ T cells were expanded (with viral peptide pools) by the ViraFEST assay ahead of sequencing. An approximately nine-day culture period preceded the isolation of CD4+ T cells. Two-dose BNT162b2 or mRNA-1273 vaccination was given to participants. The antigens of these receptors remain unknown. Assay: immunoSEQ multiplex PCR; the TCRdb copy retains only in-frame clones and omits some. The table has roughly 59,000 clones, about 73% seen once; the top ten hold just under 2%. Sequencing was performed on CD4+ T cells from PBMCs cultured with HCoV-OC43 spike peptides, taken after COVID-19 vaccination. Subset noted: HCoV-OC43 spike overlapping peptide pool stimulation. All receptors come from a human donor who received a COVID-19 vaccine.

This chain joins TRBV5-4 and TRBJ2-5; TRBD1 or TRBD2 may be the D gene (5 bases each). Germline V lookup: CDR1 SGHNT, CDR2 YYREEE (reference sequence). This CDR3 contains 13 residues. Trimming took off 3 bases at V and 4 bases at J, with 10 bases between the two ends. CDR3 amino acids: CASSWGTGETQYF. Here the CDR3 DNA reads TGTGCCAGCAGCTGGGGGACGGGAGAGACCCAGTACTTC.

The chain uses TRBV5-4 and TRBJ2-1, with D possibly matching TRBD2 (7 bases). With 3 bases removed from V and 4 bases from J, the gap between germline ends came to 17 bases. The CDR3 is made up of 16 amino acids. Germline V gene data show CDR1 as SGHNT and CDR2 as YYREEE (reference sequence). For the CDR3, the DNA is TGTGCCAGCAGCTCAATGGGGGGGGGCCCATACAATGAGCAGTTCTTC. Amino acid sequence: CASSSMGGGPYNEQFF.

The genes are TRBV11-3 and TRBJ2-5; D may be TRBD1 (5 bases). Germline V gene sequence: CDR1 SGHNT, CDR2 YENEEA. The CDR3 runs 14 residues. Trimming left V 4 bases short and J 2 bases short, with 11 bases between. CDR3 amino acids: CASSSPRQQETQYF. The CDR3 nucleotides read TGTGCCAGCAGCTCCCCTCGACAGCAAGAGACCCAGTACTTC.

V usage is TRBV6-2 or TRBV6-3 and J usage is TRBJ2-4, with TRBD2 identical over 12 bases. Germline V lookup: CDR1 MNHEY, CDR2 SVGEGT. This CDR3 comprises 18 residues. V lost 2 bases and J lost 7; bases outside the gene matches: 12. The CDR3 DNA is TGTGCCAGCAGTTACGGCCTAGCGGGGGGGCCGCGGTTTAACATTCAGTACTTC. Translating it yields CASSYGLAGGPRFNIQYF.

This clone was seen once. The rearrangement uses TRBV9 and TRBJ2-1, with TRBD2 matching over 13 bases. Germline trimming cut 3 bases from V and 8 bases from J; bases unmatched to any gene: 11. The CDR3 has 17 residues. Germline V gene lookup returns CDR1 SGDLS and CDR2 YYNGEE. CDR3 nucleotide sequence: TGTGCCAGCAGCGGAGGACTAGCGGGGGCCACGGGCCATGAGCAGTTCTTC. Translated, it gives CASSGGLAGATGHEQFF. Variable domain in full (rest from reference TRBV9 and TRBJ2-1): DSGVTQTPKHLITATGQRVTLRCSPRSGDLSVYWYQQSLDQGLQFLIQYYNGEERAKGNILERFSAQQFPDLHSELNLSSLELGDSALYFCASSGGLAGATGHEQFFGPGTRLTVL.

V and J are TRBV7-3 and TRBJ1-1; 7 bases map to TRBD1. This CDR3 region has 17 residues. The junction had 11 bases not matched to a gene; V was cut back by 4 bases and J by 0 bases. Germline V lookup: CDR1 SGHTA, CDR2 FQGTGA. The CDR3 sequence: CASSSKGALGMNTEAFF. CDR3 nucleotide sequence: TGTGCCAGCAGCTCAAAGGGGGCCCTTGGGATGAACACTGAAGCTTTCTTT.

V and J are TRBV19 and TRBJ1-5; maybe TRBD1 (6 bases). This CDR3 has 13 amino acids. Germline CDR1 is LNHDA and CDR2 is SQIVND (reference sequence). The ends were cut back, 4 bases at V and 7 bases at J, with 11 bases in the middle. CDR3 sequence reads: CASSTAGAQPQHF. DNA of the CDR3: TGTGCCAGTAGTACGGCAGGGGCGCAGCCCCAGCATTTT.

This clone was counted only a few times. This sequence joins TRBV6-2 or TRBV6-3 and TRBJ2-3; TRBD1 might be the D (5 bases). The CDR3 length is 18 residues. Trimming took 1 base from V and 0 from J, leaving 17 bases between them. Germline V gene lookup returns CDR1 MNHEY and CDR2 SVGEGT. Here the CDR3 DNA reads TGTGCCAGCAGTTACTTATCGCGACAGTTAACTAGCACAGATACGCAGTATTTT. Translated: CASSYLSRQLTSTDTQYF.

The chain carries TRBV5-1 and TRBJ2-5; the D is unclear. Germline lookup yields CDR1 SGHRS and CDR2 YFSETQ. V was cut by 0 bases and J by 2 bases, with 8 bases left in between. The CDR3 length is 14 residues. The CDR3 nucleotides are TGCGCCAGCAGCTTGGGGGCGGATCAAGAGACCCAGTACTTC. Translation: CASSLGADQETQYF.

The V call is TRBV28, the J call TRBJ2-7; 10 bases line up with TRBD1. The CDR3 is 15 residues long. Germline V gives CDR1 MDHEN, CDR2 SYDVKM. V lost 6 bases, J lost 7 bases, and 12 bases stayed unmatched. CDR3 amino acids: CASSRLDRGLAEQYV. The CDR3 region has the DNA TGTGCCAGCAGCCGCCTCGACAGGGGGCTAGCAGAGCAGTACGTC.

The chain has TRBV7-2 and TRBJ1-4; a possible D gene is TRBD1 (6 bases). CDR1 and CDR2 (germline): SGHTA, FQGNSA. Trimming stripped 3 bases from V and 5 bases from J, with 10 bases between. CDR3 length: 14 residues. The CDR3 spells CASSFRGVNEKLFF. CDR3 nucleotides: TGTGCCAGCAGCTTCAGGGGTGTAAATGAAAAACTGTTTTTT.

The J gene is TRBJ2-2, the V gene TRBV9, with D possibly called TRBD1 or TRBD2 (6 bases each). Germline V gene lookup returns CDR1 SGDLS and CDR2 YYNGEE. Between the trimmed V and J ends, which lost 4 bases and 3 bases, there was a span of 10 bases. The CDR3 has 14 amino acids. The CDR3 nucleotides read TGTGCCAGCAGCCAAGGGGGGTACACCGGGGAGCTGTTTTTT. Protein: CASSQGGYTGELFF.

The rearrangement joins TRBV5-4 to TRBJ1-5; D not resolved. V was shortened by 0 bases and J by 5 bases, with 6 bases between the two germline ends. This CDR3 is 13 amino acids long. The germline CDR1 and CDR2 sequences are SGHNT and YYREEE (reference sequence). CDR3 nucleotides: TGTGCCAGCAGCTTGGACCGGGATCAGCCCCAGCATTTT. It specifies CASSLDRDQPQHF.

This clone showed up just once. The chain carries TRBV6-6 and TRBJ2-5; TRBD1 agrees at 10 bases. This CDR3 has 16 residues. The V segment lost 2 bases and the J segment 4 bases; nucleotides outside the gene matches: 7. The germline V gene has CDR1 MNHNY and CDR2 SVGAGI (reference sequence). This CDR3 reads CASSYRDRGPSETQYF. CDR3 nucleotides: TGTGCCAGCAGTTACCGGGACAGGGGTCCGTCAGAGACCCAGTACTTC.